This TCR beta chain was sequenced during a study of shared clonotypes between healthy human individuals. Study observations and caveats: Sample collection involved blood only; tissue repertoires are likely different.

V gave up 4 bases and J gave up 7 bases, with 20 bases separating them. Per germline, CDR1 ENHRY and CDR2 SYGVKD. The CDR3 runs 15 residues. Donors comprised only Caucasian adults living in Nashville, Tennessee. Naive CD45RA+ and memory CD45RA-negative subsets were split from CD4+ cells. Concerning this clone itself: Its antigen is currently unknown.

Sorted-subset replicate PCRs used 150 to 200 ng DNA, roughly 28,000 T cell genomes. The method was immunoSEQ multiplex PCR; TCRdb's version includes in-frame clones alone and lacks a portion of them. The sample shows about 2 million clones, 90% to 95% of them seen only once. The chain links TRBV10-3 to TRBJ2-7; the D gene is possibly TRBD2 (6 bases). This sequence was found in a man younger than 30 in good health. The sequencing sample was made of naive CD4+ T cells sorted from blood. The subset was: CD45RA+ positively selected. The CDR3 here is CAISVLAPTEGEQYF. The CDR3 DNA reads as TGTGCCATCAGTGTCCTGGCACCCACGGAGGGAGAGCAGTACTTC.